These T cell receptor beta chains were read from a single sample in a study of blood T cells in healthy people across ages. TCRdb ran MiXCR on the 5' RACE reads and lists one entry per CDR3 protein. Of under 800,000 distinct CDR3 sequences in the sample, 35% to 45% were seen once. Sequenced: blood. The receptor source for this set is a woman aged 60-75 years in good health. CDR3s include the opening cysteine and the closing phenylalanine or tryptophan. Fields, in order: CDR3 length, clone size, V gene, J gene, CDR3 protein. Size tells how often a clone was seen (once, few, many) or the class of an expanded clone, and some rows leave it out.

CDR3 length: 15
clone size: -
V gene: TRBV6-2/TRBV6-3
J gene: TRBJ2-7
CDR3 protein: CASSYFGTADYEQYF

CDR3 length: 12
clone size: -
V gene: TRBV7-8
J gene: TRBJ2-7
CDR3 protein: CASTSGEYEQYF

CDR3 length: 15
clone size: -
V gene: TRBV21-1
J gene: TRBJ2-7
CDR3 protein: CASSKTRPGPYEQYF

CDR3 length: 15
clone size: -
V gene: TRBV18
J gene: TRBJ2-5
CDR3 protein: CASSPDPFVTETQYF

CDR3 length: 12
clone size: -
V gene: TRBV30
J gene: TRBJ2-7
CDR3 protein: CAWSGGGYEQYF

CDR3 length: 14
clone size: few
V gene: TRBV28
J gene: TRBJ2-7
CDR3 protein: CASTQGDSTYEQYF

CDR3 length: 17
clone size: many
V gene: TRBV7-9
J gene: TRBJ2-7
CDR3 protein: CASSRRQGRDTSYEQYF

CDR3 length: 16
clone size: once
V gene: TRBV5-1
J gene: TRBJ2-2
CDR3 protein: CASSLGPSLNTGELFF

CDR3 length: 17
clone size: few
V gene: TRBV5-1
J gene: TRBJ1-1
CDR3 protein: CASSLDARGTLNTEAFF

CDR3 length: 17
clone size: -
V gene: TRBV14
J gene: TRBJ1-2
CDR3 protein: CASSPGLFVDRGEGYTF

CDR3 length: 16
clone size: -
V gene: TRBV5-1
J gene: TRBJ1-4
CDR3 protein: CASSLGGTGRNEKLFF

CDR3 length: 16
clone size: few
V gene: TRBV7-3
J gene: TRBJ1-1
CDR3 protein: CASSLTGPGRGTEAFF

CDR3 length: 21
clone size: -
V gene: TRBV6-4
J gene: TRBJ2-7
CDR3 protein: CARNSVTSGRAQFRLSYEQYF

CDR3 length: 15
clone size: -
V gene: TRBV10-3
J gene: TRBJ1-1
CDR3 protein: CAITPGEGPNTEAFF

CDR3 length: 13
clone size: -
V gene: TRBV12-3/TRBV12-4
J gene: TRBJ1-2
CDR3 protein: CVSSFGLGYGYTF

CDR3 length: 15
clone size: few
V gene: TRBV5-6
J gene: TRBJ2-7
CDR3 protein: CASSLASQGSYEQYF

CDR3 length: 20
clone size: -
V gene: TRBV28
J gene: TRBJ2-6
CDR3 protein: CASSFLLMRGRASGANVPTF

CDR3 length: 14
clone size: -
V gene: TRBV18
J gene: TRBJ2-7
CDR3 protein: CASSPRLEGAEQYF

CDR3 length: 13
clone size: few
V gene: TRBV6-1
J gene: TRBJ2-2
CDR3 protein: CASKPADTGELFF

CDR3 length: 11
clone size: few
V gene: TRBV10-3
J gene: TRBJ2-7
CDR3 protein: CAISDSGEQYF

CDR3 length: 14
clone size: -
V gene: TRBV9
J gene: TRBJ2-3
CDR3 protein: CAGSRRPSTDTQYF

CDR3 length: 16
clone size: -
V gene: TRBV4-2
J gene: TRBJ2-7
CDR3 protein: CASSHGTSGGSYEQYF

CDR3 length: 16
clone size: few
V gene: TRBV12-3/TRBV12-4
J gene: TRBJ2-5
CDR3 protein: CASSLAAGGPRETQYF

CDR3 length: 16
clone size: -
V gene: TRBV3-1
J gene: TRBJ2-7
CDR3 protein: CASSAGLAEISYEQYF

CDR3 length: 14
clone size: -
V gene: TRBV20-1
J gene: TRBJ1-6
CDR3 protein: CSAAGTALNSPLHF

CDR3 length: 13
clone size: few
V gene: TRBV6-2/TRBV6-3
J gene: TRBJ2-1
CDR3 protein: CASSYTRHNEQFF

CDR3 length: 14
clone size: few
V gene: TRBV5-6
J gene: TRBJ1-6
CDR3 protein: CASSLLQGNSPLHF

CDR3 length: 12
clone size: few
V gene: TRBV27
J gene: TRBJ1-6
CDR3 protein: CASSRESFPLHF

CDR3 length: 15
clone size: few
V gene: TRBV5-5
J gene: TRBJ1-5
CDR3 protein: CASSPDRGGGQPQHF

CDR3 length: 15
clone size: -
V gene: TRBV9
J gene: TRBJ2-5
CDR3 protein: CASSLDRGAQETQYF

CDR3 length: 15
clone size: few
V gene: TRBV9
J gene: TRBJ2-7
CDR3 protein: CASSGAGTGTNEQYF

CDR3 length: 13
clone size: few
V gene: TRBV7-2
J gene: TRBJ2-1
CDR3 protein: CASSLDFNNEQFF

CDR3 length: 15
clone size: -
V gene: TRBV2
J gene: TRBJ2-1
CDR3 protein: CASSLAGEGLGEQFF

CDR3 length: 15
clone size: -
V gene: TRBV20-1
J gene: TRBJ2-1
CDR3 protein: CSAGRFPSAAYEQFF

CDR3 length: 13
clone size: once
V gene: TRBV6-1
J gene: TRBJ2-5
CDR3 protein: CASRGEVRETQYF

CDR3 length: 17
clone size: -
V gene: TRBV7-2
J gene: TRBJ2-1
CDR3 protein: CASSVDRSGGSPHEQFF

CDR3 length: 17
clone size: few
V gene: TRBV27
J gene: TRBJ2-6
CDR3 protein: CASSFNKIGGGANVLTF

CDR3 length: 17
clone size: few
V gene: TRBV4-2
J gene: TRBJ2-6
CDR3 protein: CASSQGGQLGGANVLTF

CDR3 length: 14
clone size: -
V gene: TRBV12-3/TRBV12-4
J gene: TRBJ1-2
CDR3 protein: CATTFGSIYYGYTF

CDR3 length: 13
clone size: -
V gene: TRBV13
J gene: TRBJ2-3
CDR3 protein: CASSTGTVNTQYF

CDR3 length: 13
clone size: -
V gene: TRBV6-1
J gene: TRBJ2-1
CDR3 protein: CASRKLARNEQFF

CDR3 length: 18
clone size: -
V gene: TRBV20-1
J gene: TRBJ2-5
CDR3 protein: CSAIGTGGAGRTQETQYF

CDR3 length: 15
clone size: few
V gene: TRBV20-1
J gene: TRBJ1-2
CDR3 protein: CSARVDTYANYGYTF

CDR3 length: 16
clone size: -
V gene: TRBV9
J gene: TRBJ2-7
CDR3 protein: CTSSVAPTAGVYEQYF

CDR3 length: 15
clone size: -
V gene: TRBV5-1
J gene: TRBJ2-1
CDR3 protein: CASAGDSGSYNEQFF

CDR3 length: 18
clone size: -
V gene: TRBV20-1
J gene: TRBJ1-6
CDR3 protein: CSAPGGTAYVSYNSPLHF

CDR3 length: 11
clone size: -
V gene: TRBV7-2
J gene: TRBJ2-1
CDR3 protein: CASSGTVEQFF

CDR3 length: 14
clone size: -
V gene: TRBV6-2/TRBV6-3
J gene: TRBJ1-5
CDR3 protein: CASSFRGINQPQHF

CDR3 length: 12
clone size: -
V gene: TRBV2
J gene: TRBJ1-4
CDR3 protein: CASKQMEEKLFF

CDR3 length: 15
clone size: -
V gene: TRBV18
J gene: TRBJ2-1
CDR3 protein: CASSQRTGSYNEQFF

CDR3 length: 14
clone size: -
V gene: TRBV5-1
J gene: -
CDR3 protein: CASSENGLTYEQYF

CDR3 length: 14
clone size: -
V gene: TRBV20-1
J gene: TRBJ2-3
CDR3 protein: CSAKVSSSADTQYF

CDR3 length: 14
clone size: -
V gene: TRBV7-2
J gene: TRBJ2-1
CDR3 protein: CASSVGVSSNEQFF

CDR3 length: 13
clone size: few
V gene: TRBV3-1
J gene: TRBJ1-2
CDR3 protein: CASSQDSNYGYTF

CDR3 length: 14
clone size: -
V gene: TRBV9
J gene: TRBJ1-6
CDR3 protein: CASSVAAEGSPLHF

CDR3 length: 14
clone size: few
V gene: TRBV20-1
J gene: TRBJ2-3
CDR3 protein: CSAGGQGSPDTQYF

CDR3 length: 12
clone size: many
V gene: TRBV7-9
J gene: -
CDR3 protein: CASWFSGKTQYF

CDR3 length: 15
clone size: -
V gene: TRBV18
J gene: TRBJ2-6
CDR3 protein: CASASRGPGANVLTF

CDR3 length: 14
clone size: -
V gene: TRBV6-2/TRBV6-3
J gene: -
CDR3 protein: CASSYSRERHEQYF

CDR3 length: 13
clone size: few
V gene: TRBV10-3
J gene: TRBJ2-5
CDR3 protein: CAISEGIQETQYF